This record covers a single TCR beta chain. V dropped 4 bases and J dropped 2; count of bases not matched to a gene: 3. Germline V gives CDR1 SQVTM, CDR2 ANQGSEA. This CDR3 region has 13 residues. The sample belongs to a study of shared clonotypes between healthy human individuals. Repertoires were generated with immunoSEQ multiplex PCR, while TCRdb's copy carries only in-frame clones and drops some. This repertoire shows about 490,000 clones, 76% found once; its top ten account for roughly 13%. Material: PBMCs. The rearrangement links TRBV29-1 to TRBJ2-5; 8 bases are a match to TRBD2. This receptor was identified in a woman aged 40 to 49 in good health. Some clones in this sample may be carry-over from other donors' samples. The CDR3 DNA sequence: TGCAGCGTTGCCGGGACTAGACAAGAGACCCAGTACTTC. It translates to CSVAGTRQETQYF.